The present T cell receptor (beta chain) was sequenced within a study of blood T cell repertoires in COVID-19. Study-level background: Samples taken during acute and convalescent COVID-19 were collected in the United States, Italy and Spain.

This clone was seen just once. Cohort allocation depended upon clinical history that participants reported. CDR3 length equals 13 residues. Germline-derived CDR1 and CDR2 are LGHDT and YNNKEL (reference sequence). Trimming removed 3 bases from V and 6 bases from J, with 11 bases in between. How the authors handled the data: Reference gene primer amplification gave estimated nucleated cell counts. TCRdb's copy holds only in-frame clones and misses some; the assay was immunoSEQ multiplex PCR. V, J and clone size are those of that table, while D and trimming were read from the DNA. The sample contains around 450,000 clones, around 90% of which appear only once.

The chain combines TRBV3-1 (or the pseudogene TRBV3-2) with TRBJ1-2, with a weak D call TRBD1 (6 bases). The source of this sequence is a woman under 30 who had recovered from COVID-19. Sample: PBMCs or T cells enriched from blood (not recorded which). CDR3 in amino acids: CASSHSGEDGYTF. As DNA, the CDR3 is TGTGCCAGCAGCCATTCAGGGGAAGATGGCTACACCTTC.